The 27 T cell receptor beta chains below come from one sample, sequenced in a study of T-cell reconstitution after alpha-beta-depleted transplantation in children. TCRbeta library preparation incorporated unique molecular identifiers. In TCRdb, the PCR reads were re-called with MiXCR into one record per CDR3 protein. The sample lists some 550,000 distinct CDR3 sequences; roughly 23% were seen once. The sample in question was PBMCs, mostly from graft donor cells, obtained 360 days after TCRalphabeta/CD19-depleted stem cell transplant. These receptors all come from a boy under three years old who had a stem cell transplant for acute myeloid leukemia, so the T cells may come from the graft donor.

This clonotype was counted many times. The chain joins TRBV29-1 to TRBJ2-7, with a weak D call TRBD2 (5 bases). CDR3 length: 13 amino acids. V lost 5 bases and J lost 5, with 16 bases in between. CDR1 is SQVTM, CDR2 ANQGSEA, per germline. CDR3 coding DNA: TGCAGCGTTTTCAGTTGGGAGATCGACGAGCAGTACTTC. It encodes CSVFSWEIDEQYF.

This clonotype was counted between two and nine times. The chain links TRBV12-3 or TRBV12-4 to TRBJ2-3; D is uncertain. CDR3 length equals 15 residues. The ends were cut back, 3 bases at V and 2 bases at J, with 12 bases in the middle. In nucleotides, the CDR3 is TGTGCCAGCAGTTTTCGTCGACCAGACACAGATACGCAGTATTTT. Protein product: CASSFRRPDTDTQYF.

This clonotype was counted only a few times. V usage is TRBV20-1 and J usage is TRBJ2-2, with a possible D match to TRBD2 (7 bases). Germline V lookup: CDR1 DFQATT, CDR2 SNEGSKA (reference sequence). CDR3 length equals 16 residues. Deletions cut 5 bases from V and 0 bases from J, with 16 bases between. The CDR3 DNA reads as TGCAGTGCTTGGGGCGGGGGCCCAGCGAACACCGGGGAGCTGTTTTTT. Translating it yields CSAWGGGPANTGELFF.

This clonotype was seen many times. This sequence joins TRBV7-2 and TRBJ1-2; TRBD1 is a possible D gene (6 bases). Trimming left V 5 bases short and J 4 bases short, with 14 bases between. The CDR3 length is 14 residues. CDR1 is SGHTA, CDR2 FQGNSA, per germline. The CDR3 reads CASSHPTGAYGYTF. Here the CDR3 DNA reads TGTGCCAGCAGCCACCCGACAGGTGCCTATGGCTACACCTTC.

This clonotype was counted between two and nine times. The chain carries TRBV15 and TRBJ2-7, with D perhaps TRBD2 (7 bases). The CDR3 consists of 16 residues. The germline CDR1 and CDR2 sequences are LNHNV and YYDKDF (reference sequence). Trimming removed 0 bases at V and 3 bases at J, with 15 bases between. The chain's CDR3 is CATSRDWGGAYYEQYV. In DNA, the CDR3 is TGTGCCACCAGCAGAGATTGGGGGGGCGCCTACTACGAGCAGTACGTC.

This clonotype was recorded many times. The J gene is TRBJ2-7, the V gene TRBV20-1; D possibly corresponds to TRBD1 (6 bases). The CDR3 spans 13 residues. Germline CDR1 DFQATT, CDR2 SNEGSKA (reference sequence). V was shortened by 3 bases and J by 3 bases, with 12 bases between the two germline ends. The CDR3 nucleotides are TGCAGTGCTAGTGGAACAGGGAGCTACGAGCAGTACGTC. This gives the protein CSASGTGSYEQYV.

This clonotype was counted a few times. The chain carries TRBV27 and TRBJ2-1; D may correspond to TRBD1 or TRBD2 (5 bases each). The germline gives CDR1 MNHEY, CDR2 SMNVEV (reference sequence). The CDR3 consists of 15 residues. Trimming removed 2 bases at V and 6 bases at J, with 14 bases between. DNA for the CDR3: TGTGCCAGCAGTTTAAGCAGGGTGAGGGTCAATGAGCAGTTCTTC. Its translation: CASSLSRVRVNEQFF.

This clonotype was seen only a few times. The chain links TRBV6-5 to TRBJ1-5; D unresolved. Germline-derived CDR1 and CDR2 are MNHEY and SVGAGI. The CDR3 consists of 15 residues. V was pared by 1 base and J by 2 bases, with 9 bases between. The CDR3 DNA is TGTGCCAGCAGTTACTTCGAGAATGGCAATCAGCCCCAGCATTTT. Translating gives CASSYFENGNQPQHF.

Many counts were recorded for this clonotype. The CDR3 reads CASSQGRSDTQYF. The CDR3, as DNA: TGTGCCAGCAGCCAAGGACGGTCAGATACGCAGTATTTT. The gene calls are TRBV14 and TRBJ2-3; D is unclear. CDR3 size: 13 residues. The V end lost 1 base, the J end lost 4 bases, and 6 bases lay between the germline ends. CDR1 and CDR2 from the germline V gene are SGHDN and FVKESK.

This sequence joins TRBV4-2 and TRBJ2-7; no definite D call. Germline lookup yields CDR1 LGHNA and CDR2 YNFKEQ. The CDR3 covers 14 residues. With 1 base removed from V and 1 base from J, the gap between germline ends came to 8 bases. The CDR3 sequence: CASSQAIGSYEQYF. CDR3 coding DNA: TGTGCCAGCAGCCAAGCGATAGGGTCCTACGAGCAGTACTTC.

This clonotype has at least ten counts. The chain combines TRBV4-1 with TRBJ1-4; the D is unclear. Germline V gene data show CDR1 as MGHRA and CDR2 as YSYEKL. The CDR3 totals 12 residues. V lost 8 bases, J lost 6 bases, and 10 bases lay in between. DNA of the CDR3: TGCGCCAGCGCCCCCGGGTATGAAAAACTGTTTTTT. This gives the protein CASAPGYEKLFF.

Many counts were recorded for this clonotype. This rearrangement joins TRBV4-3 to TRBJ2-1; possibly TRBD1 for D (6 bases). The V and J ends lost 0 bases and 4 bases respectively, with 13 bases between them. Germline V gene lookup returns CDR1 LGHNA and CDR2 YSLEER. The length of the CDR3 is 16 residues. CDR3 region: CASSQEVGTNYNEQFF. The CDR3 DNA is TGCGCCAGCAGCCAAGAAGTCGGGACAAATTACAATGAGCAGTTCTTC.

The chain combines TRBV12-3 or TRBV12-4 with TRBJ2-2; 9 bases are shared with TRBD1. The CDR3 extends over 16 amino acids. J gave up 6 bases and V 8 bases, and 13 bases lay outside the gene matches. In nucleotides, the CDR3 is TGTGCCAGCGGCCCGTCGACAGGGGGGGGCTCCGGGGAGCTGTTTTTT. Translation: CASGPSTGGGSGELFF.

Points on this clonotype: This may be a read error: a much more frequent sequence differs by one nucleotide. This chain uses TRBV3-1 with TRBJ2-1; D is perhaps TRBD2 (6 bases). V was cut by 1 base and J by 8 bases, with 21 bases left in between. The germline CDR1 and CDR2 sequences are LGHDT and YNNKEL (reference sequence). The CDR3 runs 17 residues. In DNA form, the CDR3 reads TGTGCCAGCAGCCAAGCGGGCAATGGCGGGGAGCACGATGAGCAGTTCTTC. It yields the protein CASSQAGNGGEHDEQFF.

This clonotype occurred a few times. As DNA, the CDR3 is TGCAGCGCCGGGGGGAGGGGGCCTAAAGAGACCCAGTACTTC. This encodes CSAGGRGPKETQYF. The chain has TRBV29-1 and TRBJ2-5; D tentatively fits TRBD1 or TRBD2 (7 bases each). V dropped 7 bases and J dropped 3 bases, with 18 bases sitting between them. CDR3 length: 14 residues. Germline CDR1 is SQVTM and CDR2 is ANQGSEA.

The CDR3 sequence: CSATDRRNYGYTF. The CDR3 nucleotides read TGCAGTGCTACGGACAGGAGAAACTATGGCTACACCTTC. The rearrangement uses TRBV20-1 and TRBJ1-2; 7 positions agree with TRBD1. CDR3 length: 13 residues. Germline CDR1 is DFQATT and CDR2 is SNEGSKA (reference sequence). With V trimmed by 4 bases and J by 2 bases, 4 bases remained unmatched.

The chain recombines TRBV5-5 with TRBJ2-7; 9 bases map to TRBD1. The germline V gene has CDR1 SGHKS and CDR2 YYEKEE (reference sequence). The V segment lost 4 bases and the J segment 2 bases; nucleotides outside the gene matches: 13. The CDR3 loop spans 17 amino acids. CDR3 in DNA: TGTGCCAGCAGCCCGGGGACAGGGAAGAGTCCTGCCTACGAGCAGTACTTC. The encoded protein is CASSPGTGKSPAYEQYF.

DNA for the CDR3: TGCAGCGTTTGGGATGGACGGGTAGGAGAGCAGTACGTC. Translation: CSVWDGRVGEQYV. The J gene is TRBJ2-7, the V gene TRBV29-1; D ambiguous. This CDR3 spans 13 amino acids. The V gene's germline CDR1 is SQVTM and CDR2 ANQGSEA. Trimming pared 5 bases from V and 7 bases from J, leaving 18 bases between.

V usage is TRBV20-1 and J usage is TRBJ1-2; D not certain. Germline loops: CDR1 DFQATT, CDR2 SNEGSKA (reference sequence). Trimming removed 6 bases at V and 8 bases at J, with 19 bases between. The CDR3 contains 13 residues. CDR3 bases: TGCAGTGCACTGCAAGGAGACGGGAACGGCTACACCTTC. As protein: CSALQGDGNGYTF.

This clonotype was seen repeatedly, ten times or more. The rearrangement joins TRBV9 to TRBJ2-3; 12 nucleotides align to TRBD2. The CDR3 contains 16 residues. Trimming took 0 bases from V and 6 from J; bases not matched to a gene: 5. Germline V gives CDR1 SGDLS, CDR2 YYNGEE. The CDR3 protein is CASSVARLAGVDTQYF. The CDR3 nucleotides are TGTGCCAGCAGCGTAGCCCGACTAGCGGGGGTGGATACGCAGTATTTT. Looking up the rest from reference TRBV9 and TRBJ2-3 gives the full variable domain: DSGVTQTPKHLITATGQRVTLRCSPRSGDLSVYWYQQSLDQGLQFLIQYYNGEERAKGNILERFSAQQFPDLHSELNLSSLELGDSALYFCASSVARLAGVDTQYFGPGTRLTVL.

The CDR3 DNA sequence: TGTGCCAGCAGTTTTATTGGGCCACCAAACAATGAGCAGTTCTTC. Amino acids: CASSFIGPPNNEQFF. J is TRBJ2-1 and V is TRBV28; no definite D call. The V gene's germline CDR1 is MDHEN and CDR2 SYDVKM. V was cut by 3 bases and J by 5 bases, with 14 bases left in between. The CDR3 is 15 residues long. Full variable domain (outside the CDR3, taken from reference TRBV28 and TRBJ2-1): DVKVTQSSRYLVKRTGEKVFLECVQDMDHENMFWYRQDPGLGLRLIYFSYDVKMKEKGDIPEGYSVSREKKERFSLILESASTNQTSMYLCASSFIGPPNNEQFFGPGTRLTVL.

The rearrangement uses TRBV7-9 and TRBJ1-1; perhaps TRBD1 as D (5 bases). V was trimmed by 7 bases and J by 7 bases, leaving 19 bases between them. Looked up from germline, CDR1 is SEHNR and CDR2 is FQNEAQ (reference sequence). CDR3 length: 14 residues. CDR3 in DNA: TGTGCCAGCACTCCCCTACCGGGGCAGGGTGAAGCTTTCTTT. As protein: CASTPLPGQGEAFF.

The sample holds many counts of this clonotype. This chain links TRBV29-1 with TRBJ2-4, with a tentative D call TRBD1 (6 bases). The CDR3 extends over 12 amino acids. Between the trimmed V and J ends, which lost 4 bases and 6 bases, there was a span of 10 bases. CDR1 SQVTM and CDR2 ANQGSEA come from the germline V gene. CDR3 in DNA: TGCAGCGTTGGACAGGCCGGAAACATTCAGTACTTC. Protein sequence: CSVGQAGNIQYF.

This clonotype has a handful of counts. This sequence joins TRBV7-2 and TRBJ1-2, with 8 bases fitting TRBD1. Germline V gene sequence: CDR1 SGHTA, CDR2 FQGNSA. The CDR3 totals 14 residues. The junction had 6 bases not matched to a gene; V was cut back by 5 bases and J by 4 bases. The CDR3 nucleotides read TGTGCCAGCAGCCCGGACAGGGCCCTCTATGGCTACACCTTC. It specifies CASSPDRALYGYTF.

This clonotype was counted only a few times. V is TRBV29-1 and J is TRBJ2-3; either TRBD1 or TRBD2 may supply D (5 bases each). This CDR3 spans 14 amino acids. Germline V gene sequence: CDR1 SQVTM, CDR2 ANQGSEA. V lost 6 bases and J lost 4, with 17 bases in between. The CDR3 loop is CSVGRMGVSDTQYF. Here the CDR3 DNA reads TGCAGCGTAGGACGGATGGGGGTATCAGATACGCAGTATTTT.

V gene TRBV27 combines with J gene TRBJ1-1; maybe TRBD1 (6 bases). Per germline, CDR1 MNHEY and CDR2 SMNVEV (reference sequence). CDR3 length: 15 amino acids. V lost 6 bases, J lost 3 bases, and 17 bases lay in between. This CDR3 reads CASRRGQPRDTEAFF. As DNA, the CDR3 is TGTGCCAGCAGGAGAGGACAGCCACGGGACACTGAAGCTTTCTTT.

This clonotype was recorded many times. The chain uses TRBV20-1 and TRBJ2-7, with D perhaps matching TRBD1 or TRBD2 (5 bases each). Germline loops: CDR1 DFQATT, CDR2 SNEGSKA (reference sequence). Deletions cut 0 bases from V and 2 bases from J, with 11 bases between. The CDR3 spans 14 residues. CDR3 loop: CSAREPGPPYEQYV. The CDR3 coding sequence is TGCAGTGCTAGAGAACCGGGACCTCCCTACGAGCAGTACGTC.